This T cell receptor beta chain emerged from a study of vaccination effects on CD4 cells after COVID-19. Using viral peptide pools, the ViraFEST assay grew out antigen-specific CD4+ T cells prior to sequencing. Upon completion of around eleven days in culture, CD4+ T cells were isolated. Each participant received a vaccine that was either BNT162b2 or mRNA-1273, given as two doses. A few million PBMC per well were cultured with around 10 IU/ml IL-2 and 7.5 to 10 ug/ml peptides. V gave up 3 bases and J gave up 2 bases, with 11 bases separating them. The CDR3 extends over 15 amino acids. Germline V gene sequence: CDR1 GTSNPN, CDR2 SVGIG (reference sequence). Assay used: immunoSEQ multiplex PCR; TCRdb lists only in-frame clones, some missing. Seen here are about 27,000 clones, 83% observed once, and the top ten hold around 1.4%. Broader study findings: Convalescent patients were few in the study, and early post-infection timepoints were absent.

Details on this clone: No antigen is known for it.

The TCR was taken from a human donor who received a COVID-19 vaccine. Some clones in this sample may be carry-over from other donors' samples. This chain joins TRBV30 and TRBJ1-6; a weak D match, TRBD1 (5 bases). Sequencing was performed on CD4+ T cells from PBMCs cultured with HCoV-NL63 spike peptides, taken after COVID-19 vaccination. The CDR3 reads CAWRVGAPYNSPLHF. CDR3 nucleotide sequence: TGTGCCTGGAGAGTTGGGGCACCCTATAATTCACCCCTCCACTTT.